This TCR beta chain comes out of a study of identical twins. Only a few counts were recorded for this clonotype. Antigen: not known. Germline CDR1 and CDR2: DFQATT and SNEGSKA (reference sequence). The CDR3 covers 12 residues. V dropped 3 bases and J dropped 2 bases, with 6 bases sitting between them. A universal primer site came from template switching; cDNA carried unique molecular identifiers. TCRdb fed the 5' RACE reads into MiXCR, producing one record per CDR3 protein. The table shows 1.5 million to 2 million distinct CDR3 sequences, with less than 40% occurring only once. Study-wide results and caveats: Twin pairs had excess sharing that was weaker in beta out-of-frame sequences. For zero-insertion analyses, partial confounding could come from invariant MAIT and iNKT cells.

The origin of this receptor is a newborn girl in good health. The chain joins TRBV20-1 to TRBJ2-3; no clear D. What was sequenced was cord blood. The CDR3 is CSASSDTDTQYF. CDR3 DNA sequence: TGCAGTGCTAGTTCCGACACAGATACGCAGTATTTT.